The clone carrying this TCR beta chain showed up just a few times. Its antigen is as yet unknown. The data were obtained in a study of shared clonotypes between healthy human individuals. Study observations and caveats: An expected dependence of interdonor clonotype sharing on sequencing depth was noted. Only blood was sampled, and tissue TCR repertoires likely differ from blood ones. A limitation of the genetic and exposure-history diversity represented arose from few donors.

Deep-level assay runs were performed. Produced via immunoSEQ multiplex PCR; TCRdb's table is partial and in-frame only. The profile shows about 1 million clones, more than 75% of them singletons. Deletions cut 5 bases from V and 7 bases from J, with 14 bases between. Germline V gene sequence: CDR1 MDHEN, CDR2 SYDVKM. This CDR3 comprises 13 residues. The chain links TRBV28 to TRBJ1-2; D gene uncertain. This TCR came from a man aged 18 to 30 in good health. Some clones in this sample may be carry-over from other donors' samples. Sequenced material: memory CD4+ T cells from PBMCs. Subset reported: CD45RA-negative fraction. In DNA form, the CDR3 reads TGTGCCAGCAGTCGCATGATCAGATTTGGCTACACCTTC. Protein product: CASSRMIRFGYTF.